This T cell receptor beta chain was sequenced during a study of T cell changes during pregnancy in multiple sclerosis. The table came from immunoSEQ multiplex PCR; TCRdb's copy has only in-frame clones and leaves some out. Of approximately 87,000 clones listed, 80% to 95% are singletons. V gave up 0 bases and J gave up 0 bases; unmatched junction bases: 19. Germline loops: CDR1 MNHNS, CDR2 SASEGT. CDR3 length: 22 amino acids. The chain has TRBV6-1 and TRBJ2-3; the match to TRBD1 covers 9 bases. The TCR sequence derives from a female donor with multiple sclerosis, enrolled in a pregnancy study. Here the sequenced sample was CD4+ T cells from peripheral blood mononuclear cells, taken in the second trimester of pregnancy. The chain's CDR3 is CASSEAWIISRTGALSTDTQYF. The CDR3 DNA is TGTGCCAGCAGTGAAGCTTGGATTATAAGTCGGACAGGGGCCCTTAGCACAGATACGCAGTATTTT.